Sequencing of this T cell receptor beta chain was carried out in a study of OX40 agonist ivuxolimab in advanced cancers. Study as a whole: Ivuxolimab, which patients received intravenously every 2 weeks, was dosed at 0.01 to 10 mg/kg. Patients with hepatocellular carcinoma, melanoma, renal cell or head and neck cancer made up the dose-escalation patients.

A few counts support this clone. What it binds is not known. Germline V CDR1 and CDR2: MNHEY, SMNVEV (reference sequence). CDR3 size: 14 residues. The germline V and J ends were trimmed by 9 bases and 0 bases, with 15 bases remaining between them. Clones were read by immunoSEQ multiplex PCR, and TCRdb kept only the in-frame ones, dropping some. The top ten hold approximately 1.1% of the sample, which has around 68,000 clones, around 90% seen once. Study-level results: Antigens targeted by the expanded peripheral T cells were not determined. Doses of 0.1 to 3.0 mg/kg were accompanied by clonal expansion of CD4+ and CD8+ blood T cells by week 6.

This receptor was identified in an adult with an advanced solid tumor such as melanoma, head and neck, liver or kidney cancer. The source material was CD4+ or CD8+ T cells sorted from blood, sampled in a trial of the OX40 agonist ivuxolimab. V is TRBV27 and J is TRBJ2-7, with a possible D match to TRBD1 (6 bases). The CDR3 sequence is CARPSGTPSYEQYF. The CDR3 DNA sequence: TGTGCCAGACCTTCCGGGACACCCTCCTACGAGCAGTACTTC.